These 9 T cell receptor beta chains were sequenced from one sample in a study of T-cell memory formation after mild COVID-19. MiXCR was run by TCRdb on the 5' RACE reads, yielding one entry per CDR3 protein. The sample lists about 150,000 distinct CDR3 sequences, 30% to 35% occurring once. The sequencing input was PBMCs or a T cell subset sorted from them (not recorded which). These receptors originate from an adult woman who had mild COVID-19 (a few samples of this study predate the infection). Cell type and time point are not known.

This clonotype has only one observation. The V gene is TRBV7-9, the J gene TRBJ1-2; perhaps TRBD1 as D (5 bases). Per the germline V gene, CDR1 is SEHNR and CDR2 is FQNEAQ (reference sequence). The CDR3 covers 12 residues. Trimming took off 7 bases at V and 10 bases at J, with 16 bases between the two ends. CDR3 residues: CASTPTVPPYTF. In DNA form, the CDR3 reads TGTGCCAGCACCCCGACAGTTCCTCCCTACACCTTC.

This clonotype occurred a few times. CDR3 coding DNA: TGTGCCAGCTCATCTGGACAGGGGACTGCCTACGAGCAGTACTTC. It is translated as CASSSGQGTAYEQYF. The chain has TRBV18 and TRBJ2-7, with TRBD1 matching over 9 bases. The J segment lost 2 bases and the V segment lost 5 bases, leaving 7 bases of the junction unmatched. This CDR3 comprises 15 residues. CDR1 and CDR2 (germline): KGHSH, LQKENI.

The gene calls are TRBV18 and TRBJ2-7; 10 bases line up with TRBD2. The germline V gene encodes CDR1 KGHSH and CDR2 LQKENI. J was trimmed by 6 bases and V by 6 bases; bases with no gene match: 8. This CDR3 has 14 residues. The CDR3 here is CASSRTSGQFEQYF. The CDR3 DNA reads TGTGCCAGCTCGCGGACTAGCGGACAGTTCGAGCAGTACTTC. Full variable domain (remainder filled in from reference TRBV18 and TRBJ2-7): NAGVMQNPRHLVRRRGQEARLRCSPMKGHSHVYWYRQLPEEGLKFMVYLQKENIIDESGMPKERFSAEFPKEGPSILRIQQVVRGDSAAYFCASSRTSGQFEQYFGPGTRLTVT.

The CDR3 sequence is CASSLGINYGYTF. The CDR3 DNA follows: TGTGCCAGCAGCTTAGGGATAAACTATGGCTACACCTTC. The gene calls are TRBV7-9 and TRBJ1-2, with D uncertain. V lost 1 base to trimming and J lost 2 bases, with 5 bases between them. The CDR3 runs to 13 residues. From germline, CDR1 is SEHNR and CDR2 FQNEAQ (reference sequence).

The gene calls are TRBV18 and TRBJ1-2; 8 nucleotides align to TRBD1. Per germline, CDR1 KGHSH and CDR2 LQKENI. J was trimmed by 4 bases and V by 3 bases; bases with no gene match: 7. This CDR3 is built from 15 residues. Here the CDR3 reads CASSPRTGSGYGYTF. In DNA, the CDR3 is TGTGCCAGCTCACCCCGGACAGGGTCCGGCTATGGCTACACCTTC.

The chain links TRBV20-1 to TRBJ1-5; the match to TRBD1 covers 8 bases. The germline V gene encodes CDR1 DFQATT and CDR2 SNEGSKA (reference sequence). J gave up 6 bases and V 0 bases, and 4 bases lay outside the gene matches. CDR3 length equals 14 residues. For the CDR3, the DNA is TGCAGTGCTAGAGATCAGGGGGCTGGTCAGCCCCAGCATTTT. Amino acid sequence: CSARDQGAGQPQHF.

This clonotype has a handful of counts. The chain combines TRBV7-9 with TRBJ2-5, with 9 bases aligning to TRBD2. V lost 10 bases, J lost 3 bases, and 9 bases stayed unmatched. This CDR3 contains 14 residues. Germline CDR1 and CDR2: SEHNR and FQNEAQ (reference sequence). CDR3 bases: TGTGCCACCCTACGACTAGCGGAAAAAGAGACCCAGTACTTC. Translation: CATLRLAEKETQYF. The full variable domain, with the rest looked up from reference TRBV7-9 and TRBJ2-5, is DTGVSQNPRHKITKRGQNVTFRCDPISEHNRLYWYRQTLGQGPEFLTYFQNEAQLEKSRLLSDRFSAERPKGSFSTLEIQRTEQGDSAMYLCATLRLAEKETQYFGPGTRLLVL.

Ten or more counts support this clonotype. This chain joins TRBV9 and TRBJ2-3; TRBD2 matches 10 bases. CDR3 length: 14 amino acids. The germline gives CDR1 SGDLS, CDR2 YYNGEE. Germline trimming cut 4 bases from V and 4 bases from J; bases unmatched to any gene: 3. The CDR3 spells CASSPGLAADTQYF. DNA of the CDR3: TGTGCCAGCAGCCCAGGACTAGCGGCAGATACGCAGTATTTT.

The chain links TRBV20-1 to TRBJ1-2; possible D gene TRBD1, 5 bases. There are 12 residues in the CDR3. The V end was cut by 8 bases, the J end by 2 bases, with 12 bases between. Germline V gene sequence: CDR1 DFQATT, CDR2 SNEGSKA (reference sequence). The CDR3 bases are TGCAGTATCGGGGGGGAGAACTATGGCTACACCTTC. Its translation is CSIGGENYGYTF.